A selection of T cell receptor beta chains follows, all from one sample in a study of technical replicates of blood from a few donors. Method: immunoSEQ multiplex PCR; TCRdb's copy keeps in-frame clones and lacks some. The top ten clones hold around 0.2% of a sample with about 70,000 clones, around 97% of them seen once. Input material: T cells isolated from PBMCs. All receptors derive from a human donor in good health. Both conserved end residues are trimmed from each CDR3. Clone sizes are given selectively: once, few, many, or a class where the clone is expanded.

clone_size: -
v_call: TRBV6-1
j_call: TRBJ1-3
cdr3_aa: ASRSGTGSDTIY

clone_size: -
v_call: TRBV28
j_call: TRBJ2-5
cdr3_aa: ASSLIFRTDIRETQY

clone_size: -
v_call: TRBV2
j_call: TRBJ2-7
cdr3_aa: ASRDRRSSYEQY

clone_size: -
v_call: TRBV4-1
j_call: TRBJ1-5
cdr3_aa: ASSQERGQTYQPQH

clone_size: -
v_call: TRBV28
j_call: TRBJ1-1
cdr3_aa: ASRRRDREAF

clone_size: once
v_call: TRBV5-6
j_call: TRBJ2-5
cdr3_aa: ASSDGTGPETQY

clone_size: -
v_call: TRBV30
j_call: TRBJ1-5
cdr3_aa: AWSSDTRDTSYQPQH

clone_size: -
v_call: TRBV30
j_call: TRBJ1-2
cdr3_aa: AWSRTSTGVGYT

clone_size: -
v_call: TRBV30
j_call: TRBJ1-2
cdr3_aa: AWSVTDYYGYT

clone_size: once
v_call: TRBV27
j_call: TRBJ1-1
cdr3_aa: ASRGPTEAF

clone_size: -
v_call: TRBV7-7
j_call: TRBJ2-5
cdr3_aa: ASSRGGSGETQY

clone_size: -
v_call: TRBV6-5
j_call: TRBJ2-3
cdr3_aa: ASSYHGQGGPDTQY

clone_size: -
v_call: TRBV5-6
j_call: TRBJ2-5
cdr3_aa: ASSLKRTETQY

clone_size: -
v_call: TRBV11-2
j_call: TRBJ2-7
cdr3_aa: ASSLVPDSLYEQY

clone_size: once
v_call: TRBV5-1
j_call: TRBJ1-1
cdr3_aa: ASIRDRPGGDTEAF

clone_size: -
v_call: TRBV30
j_call: TRBJ1-5
cdr3_aa: AWSVQGQPQH

clone_size: once
v_call: TRBV5-1
j_call: TRBJ2-3
cdr3_aa: ASSFIGQYNTDTQY

clone_size: -
v_call: TRBV5-1
j_call: TRBJ2-5
cdr3_aa: ASSFNRQETQY

clone_size: -
v_call: TRBV7-9
j_call: TRBJ2-2
cdr3_aa: AAGRGTGELF

clone_size: -
v_call: TRBV10-3
j_call: TRBJ1-3
cdr3_aa: AISESIGMSSGNTIY

clone_size: -
v_call: TRBV7-9
j_call: TRBJ2-2
cdr3_aa: ASSPIAGSANTGELF

clone_size: -
v_call: TRBV2
j_call: TRBJ2-5
cdr3_aa: ASIPWWAPAETQY

clone_size: -
v_call: TRBV5-4
j_call: TRBJ2-1
cdr3_aa: ASSQTDDFNEQF

clone_size: -
v_call: TRBV28
j_call: TRBJ1-5
cdr3_aa: ASTSPEGVQPQH

clone_size: -
v_call: TRBV5-1
j_call: TRBJ1-1
cdr3_aa: ASSLRQNTEAF

clone_size: -
v_call: TRBV5-6
j_call: TRBJ2-3
cdr3_aa: ASSLVYTDTQY

clone_size: -
v_call: TRBV15
j_call: TRBJ1-3
cdr3_aa: ATSATGGQEGNTIY